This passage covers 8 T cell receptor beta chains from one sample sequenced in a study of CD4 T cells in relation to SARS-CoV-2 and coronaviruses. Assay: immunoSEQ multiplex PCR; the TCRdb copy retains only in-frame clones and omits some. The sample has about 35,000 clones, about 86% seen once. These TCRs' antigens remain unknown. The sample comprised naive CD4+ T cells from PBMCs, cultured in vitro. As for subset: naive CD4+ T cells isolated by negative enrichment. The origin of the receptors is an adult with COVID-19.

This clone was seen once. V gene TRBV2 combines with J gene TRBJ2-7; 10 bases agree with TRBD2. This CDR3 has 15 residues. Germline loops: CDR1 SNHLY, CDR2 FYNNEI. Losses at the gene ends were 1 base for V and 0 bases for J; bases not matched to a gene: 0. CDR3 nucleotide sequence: TGTGCCAGCAGTGAAGGACTAGCGGGCTCCTACGAGCAGTACTTC. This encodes CASSEGLAGSYEQYF.

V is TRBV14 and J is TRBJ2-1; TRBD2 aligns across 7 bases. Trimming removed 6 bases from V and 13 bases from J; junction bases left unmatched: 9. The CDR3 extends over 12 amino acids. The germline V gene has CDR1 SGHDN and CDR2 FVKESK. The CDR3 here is CASRRGGAVQFF. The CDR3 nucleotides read TGTGCCAGCAGACGCGGGGGAGCGGTTCAGTTCTTC.

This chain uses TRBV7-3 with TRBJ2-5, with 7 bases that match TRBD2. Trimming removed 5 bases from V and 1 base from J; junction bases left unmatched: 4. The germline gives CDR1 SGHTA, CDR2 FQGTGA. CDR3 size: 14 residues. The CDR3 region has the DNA TGTGCCAGCAGCCTAAGCGGGATCCAAGAGACCCAGTACTTC. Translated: CASSLSGIQETQYF.

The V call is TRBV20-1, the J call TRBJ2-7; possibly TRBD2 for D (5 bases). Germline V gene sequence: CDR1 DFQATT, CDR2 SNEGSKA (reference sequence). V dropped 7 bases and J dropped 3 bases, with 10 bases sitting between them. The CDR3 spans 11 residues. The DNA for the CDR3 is TGCAGTGGATCCCGGGACTACGAGCAGTACTTC. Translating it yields CSGSRDYEQYF.

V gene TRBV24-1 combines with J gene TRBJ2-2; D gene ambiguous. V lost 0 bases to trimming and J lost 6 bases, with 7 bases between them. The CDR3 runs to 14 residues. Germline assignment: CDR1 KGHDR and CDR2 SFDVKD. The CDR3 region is CATSDLPFSGELFF. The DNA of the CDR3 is TGTGCCACCAGTGATTTGCCGTTTTCCGGGGAGCTGTTTTTT.

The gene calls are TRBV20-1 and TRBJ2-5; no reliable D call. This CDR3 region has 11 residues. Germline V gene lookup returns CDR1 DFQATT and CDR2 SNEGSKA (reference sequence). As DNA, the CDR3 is TGCGGCCCGGAGTACCAAGAGACCCAGTACTTC. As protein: CGPEYQETQYF.

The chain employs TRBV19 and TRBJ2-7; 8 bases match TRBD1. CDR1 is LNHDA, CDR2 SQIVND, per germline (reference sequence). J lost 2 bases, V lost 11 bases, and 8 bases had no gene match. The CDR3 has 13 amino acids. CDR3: CASEDRETYEQYF. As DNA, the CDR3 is TGTGCCTCCGAGGACAGGGAGACCTACGAGCAGTACTTC.

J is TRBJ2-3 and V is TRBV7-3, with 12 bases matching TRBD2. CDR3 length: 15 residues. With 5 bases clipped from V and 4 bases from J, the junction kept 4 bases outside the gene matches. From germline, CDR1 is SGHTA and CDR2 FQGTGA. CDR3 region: CASSPTSGSADTQYF. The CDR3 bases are TGTGCCAGCAGCCCGACTAGCGGGAGCGCAGATACGCAGTATTTT.